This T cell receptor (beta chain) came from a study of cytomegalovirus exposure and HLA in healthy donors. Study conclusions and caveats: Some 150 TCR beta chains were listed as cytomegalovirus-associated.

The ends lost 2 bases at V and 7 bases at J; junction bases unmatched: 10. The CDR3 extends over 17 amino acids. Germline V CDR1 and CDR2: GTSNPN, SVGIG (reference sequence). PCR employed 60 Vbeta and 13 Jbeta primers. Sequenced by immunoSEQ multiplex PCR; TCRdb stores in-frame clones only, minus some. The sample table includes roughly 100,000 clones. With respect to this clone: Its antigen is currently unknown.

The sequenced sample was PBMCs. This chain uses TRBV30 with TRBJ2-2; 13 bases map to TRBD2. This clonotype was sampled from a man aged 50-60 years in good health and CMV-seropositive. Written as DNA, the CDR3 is TGTGCCTGGAGTCAGGGGGGGACTAGCGGGATAATCGGGGAGCTGTTTTTT. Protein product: CAWSQGGTSGIIGELFF.